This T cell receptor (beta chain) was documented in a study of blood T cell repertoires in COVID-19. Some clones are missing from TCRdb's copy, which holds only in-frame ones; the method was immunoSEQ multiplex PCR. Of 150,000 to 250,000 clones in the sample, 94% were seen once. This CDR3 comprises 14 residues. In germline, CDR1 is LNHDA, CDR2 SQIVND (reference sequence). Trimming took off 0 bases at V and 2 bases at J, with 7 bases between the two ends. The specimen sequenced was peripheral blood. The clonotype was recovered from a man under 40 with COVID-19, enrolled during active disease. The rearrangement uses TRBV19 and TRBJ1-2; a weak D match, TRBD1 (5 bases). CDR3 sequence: CASSIDTGNYGYTF. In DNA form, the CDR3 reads TGTGCCAGTAGTATAGATACAGGAAACTATGGCTACACCTTC.